The 16 T cell receptor beta chains presented below share a single source sample, sequenced in a study of blood T cell repertoires in COVID-19. The data were produced by immunoSEQ multiplex PCR, yet TCRdb's version contains in-frame clones alone and is incomplete. Among just under 90,000 clones listed, roughly 88% were seen once. Specimen: peripheral blood. The receptors were sampled from a man in his fifties or sixties with acute or convalescent COVID-19.

The rearrangement uses TRBV10-2 and TRBJ1-5; TRBD1 matches at 11 bases. The CDR3 runs 19 residues. Trimming removed 5 bases from V and 7 bases from J; junction bases left unmatched: 19. CDR1 is WSHSY, CDR2 SAAADI, per germline. The CDR3 loop reads CASSLWRVIGTGGDQPQHF. CDR3 sequence (DNA): TGCGCCAGCAGTCTTTGGAGGGTAATTGGGACAGGGGGTGACCAGCCCCAGCATTTT.

The rearrangement links TRBV5-8 to TRBJ1-6; 7 bases match TRBD1. The germline V gene encodes CDR1 SGHTS and CDR2 YDEGEE. The CDR3 covers 16 residues. V trimming: 0 bases; J trimming: 3 bases; junction bases outside the gene matches: 3. CDR3 DNA: TGTGCCAGCAGCTTGGGGACAGGCGACTATAATTCACCCCTCCACTTT. Translating gives CASSLGTGDYNSPLHF.

The V call is TRBV5-1, the J call TRBJ1-4, with TRBD1 matching 7 bases. From germline, CDR1 is SGHRS and CDR2 YFSETQ. J lost 8 bases, V lost 4 bases, and 8 bases had no gene match. The CDR3 is 14 amino acids. The CDR3 region has the DNA TGCGCCAGCAGCGTCCGACAGGGATTCGAAAAACTGTTTTTT. Translation: CASSVRQGFEKLFF. Full variable domain (remainder filled in from reference TRBV5-1 and TRBJ1-4): KAGVTQTPRYLIKTRGQQVTLSCSPISGHRSVSWYQQTPGQGLQFLFEYFSETQRNKGNFPGRFSGRQFSNSRSEMNVSTLELGDSALYLCASSVRQGFEKLFFGSGTQLSVL.

V and J are TRBV5-1 and TRBJ1-5; D is perhaps TRBD1 (5 bases). Trimming left V 2 bases short and J 4 bases short, with 13 bases between. CDR1 and CDR2 (germline): SGHRS, YFSETQ. CDR3 size: 15 residues. The DNA for the CDR3 is TGCGCCAGCAGCTTAGATGGCAGGGCGAATCAGCCCCAGCATTTT. Residues: CASSLDGRANQPQHF.

The chain links TRBV11-2 to TRBJ1-3, with 7 bases matching TRBD1. The V segment lost 4 bases and the J segment 2 bases; nucleotides outside the gene matches: 5. This CDR3 has 15 residues. Germline CDR1 is SGHAT and CDR2 is FQNNGV. This CDR3 reads CASSSDREAGNTIYF. As DNA, the CDR3 is TGTGCCAGCAGCTCCGACAGGGAGGCTGGAAACACCATATATTTT.

The chain recombines TRBV7-7 with TRBJ2-2; TRBD2 agrees at 14 bases. Germline V gene sequence: CDR1 SSHAT, CDR2 FNYEAQ (reference sequence). Trimming removed 3 bases from V and 4 bases from J; junction bases left unmatched: 4. The CDR3 spans 17 residues. CDR3 residues: CASSLGLAGAGTGELFF. CDR3 coding DNA: TGTGCCAGCAGCTTGGGACTAGCGGGAGCGGGCACCGGGGAGCTGTTTTTT.

This chain links TRBV6-5 with TRBJ1-2; D unclear. Looked up from germline, CDR1 is MNHEY and CDR2 is SVGAGI. V was cut by 2 bases and J by 2 bases, with 6 bases left in between. The CDR3 loop spans 13 amino acids. This CDR3 is CASSYRQNYGYTF. The CDR3, as DNA: TGTGCCAGCAGTTACCGCCAGAACTATGGCTACACCTTC.

The chain employs TRBV6-1 and TRBJ2-6, with D perhaps matching TRBD1 (5 bases). Germline CDR1 is MNHNS and CDR2 is SASEGT. V was clipped by 0 bases and J by 2 bases, with 11 bases between them. The CDR3 runs to 17 residues. The CDR3 region is CASSEASVGAGANVLTF. The DNA of the CDR3 is TGTGCCAGCAGTGAAGCATCGGTAGGGGCTGGGGCCAACGTCCTGACTTTC.

This chain links TRBV24-1 with TRBJ1-5; D gene unclear. V lost 2 bases and J 8 bases, leaving 12 bases between the germline ends. CDR3 length: 14 amino acids. CDR1 and CDR2 (germline): KGHDR, SFDVKD. The CDR3, as DNA: TGTGCCACCAGTGATTCCTTTGCGGGGAAGCCCCAGCATTTT. Translating gives CATSDSFAGKPQHF.

The rearrangement joins TRBV5-1 to TRBJ1-5; TRBD1 matches 8 bases. The length of the CDR3 is 13 residues. From germline, CDR1 is SGHRS and CDR2 YFSETQ. The V gene end was trimmed by 2 bases and the J gene end by 9 bases; junction bases not matched to a gene: 4. Written as DNA, the CDR3 is TGCGCCAGCAGCTTATCGGGGACAGGGCCCCAGCATTTT. Protein sequence: CASSLSGTGPQHF.

This clone was recorded only once. The V call is TRBV12-3 or TRBV12-4, the J call TRBJ2-1; D remains ambiguous. Trimming removed 11 bases from V and 1 base from J, with 9 bases in between. The CDR3 extends over 12 amino acids. This CDR3 is CAVRRSYNEQFF. CDR3 DNA: TGTGCCGTTAGGCGGTCCTACAATGAGCAGTTCTTC.

The V gene is TRBV5-4, the J gene TRBJ2-5; TRBD2 aligns across 7 bases. Germline trimming cut 2 bases from V and 4 bases from J; bases unmatched to any gene: 8. The CDR3 runs 15 residues. CDR1 and CDR2 (germline): SGHNT, YYREEE (reference sequence). The CDR3 is CASSFQGTTRETQYF. DNA for the CDR3: TGTGCCAGCAGCTTTCAAGGGACTACCCGAGAGACCCAGTACTTC.

The V call is TRBV5-6, the J call TRBJ1-2; D is undetermined. This CDR3 is built from 14 residues. Trimming pared 7 bases from V and 0 bases from J, leaving 13 bases between. Germline assignment: CDR1 SGHDT and CDR2 YYEEEE. The CDR3 protein is CASGSQWTNYGYTF. The CDR3 nucleotides read TGTGCCAGCGGGTCACAGTGGACTAACTATGGCTACACCTTC.

This chain joins TRBV5-4 and TRBJ1-1; 9 nucleotides agree with TRBD1. CDR1 and CDR2 from the germline V gene are SGHNT and YYREEE (reference sequence). CDR3 size: 15 residues. V dropped 0 bases and J dropped 5; count of bases not matched to a gene: 5. CDR3 loop: CASSLAGQGGTEAFF. CDR3 nucleotide sequence: TGTGCCAGCAGCTTGGCGGGACAGGGAGGGACTGAAGCTTTCTTT.

V is TRBV11-2 and J is TRBJ1-3; 8 positions match TRBD1. Unmatched junction bases numbered 5, after V lost 5 bases and J lost 2 bases. The CDR3 sequence is 15 residues long. Germline CDR1 SGHAT, CDR2 FQNNGV. The CDR3: CASSIRQGPGNTIYF. In DNA form, the CDR3 reads TGTGCCAGCAGCATCCGACAGGGGCCTGGAAACACCATATATTTT.

This chain uses TRBV29-1 with TRBJ2-1; a possible D gene is TRBD2 (7 bases). There are 16 residues in the CDR3. Trimming pared 5 bases from V and 7 bases from J, leaving 24 bases between. The germline gives CDR1 SQVTM, CDR2 ANQGSEA. The CDR3 DNA follows: TGCAGCGTTCACCACGTAGGGGGAGGGGCTTCGAATGAGCAGTTCTTC. This translates into CSVHHVGGGASNEQFF.